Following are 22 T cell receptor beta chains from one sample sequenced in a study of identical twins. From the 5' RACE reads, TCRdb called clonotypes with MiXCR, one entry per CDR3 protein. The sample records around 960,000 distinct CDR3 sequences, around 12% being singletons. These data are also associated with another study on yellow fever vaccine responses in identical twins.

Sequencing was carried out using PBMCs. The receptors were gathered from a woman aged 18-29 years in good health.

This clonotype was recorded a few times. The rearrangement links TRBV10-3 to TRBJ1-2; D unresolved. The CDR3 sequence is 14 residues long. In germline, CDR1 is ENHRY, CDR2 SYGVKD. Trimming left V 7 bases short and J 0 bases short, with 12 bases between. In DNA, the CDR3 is TGTGCCATCAACCGACTCGACACTAACTATGGCTACACCTTC. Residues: CAINRLDTNYGYTF.

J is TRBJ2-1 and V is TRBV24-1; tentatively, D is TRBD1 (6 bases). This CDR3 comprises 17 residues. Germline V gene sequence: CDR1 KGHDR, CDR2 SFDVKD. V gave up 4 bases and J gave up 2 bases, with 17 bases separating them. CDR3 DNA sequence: TGTGCCACCAGTGACTCGACAGGAAAGGCCCCCTACAATGAGCAGTTCTTC. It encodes CATSDSTGKAPYNEQFF.

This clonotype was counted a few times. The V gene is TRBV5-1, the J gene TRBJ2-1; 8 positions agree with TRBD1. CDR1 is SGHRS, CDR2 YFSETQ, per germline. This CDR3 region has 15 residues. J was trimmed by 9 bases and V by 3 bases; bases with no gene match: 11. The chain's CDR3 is CASSSGGDTRGEQFF. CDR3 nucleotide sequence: TGCGCCAGCAGCTCAGGGGGCGATACCCGCGGTGAGCAGTTCTTC. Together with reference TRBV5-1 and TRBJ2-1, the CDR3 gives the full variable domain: KAGVTQTPRYLIKTRGQQVTLSCSPISGHRSVSWYQQTPGQGLQFLFEYFSETQRNKGNFPGRFSGRQFSNSRSEMNVSTLELGDSALYLCASSSGGDTRGEQFFGPGTRLTVL.

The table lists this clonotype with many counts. The CDR3 reads CASRRPSAGTYEQYF. Here the CDR3 DNA reads TGTGCCAGCAGGAGGCCCTCGGCTGGGACATACGAGCAGTACTTC. The chain couples TRBV27 to TRBJ2-7, with a tentative D call TRBD1 (6 bases). Germline-derived CDR1 and CDR2 are MNHEY and SMNVEV (reference sequence). The V gene lost 6 bases and the J gene lost 4 bases, with 19 bases spanning the gap. The CDR3 sequence is 15 residues long.

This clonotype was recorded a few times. This chain's CDR3 is CASSLQAGTYEQYF. CDR3 sequence (DNA): TGTGCCAGCAGTTTACAGGCAGGGACCTACGAGCAGTACTTC. This chain joins TRBV12-3 or TRBV12-4 and TRBJ2-7, with D perhaps TRBD1 (5 bases). V lost 2 bases, J lost 2 bases, and 10 bases lay in between. The CDR3 sequence is 14 residues long.

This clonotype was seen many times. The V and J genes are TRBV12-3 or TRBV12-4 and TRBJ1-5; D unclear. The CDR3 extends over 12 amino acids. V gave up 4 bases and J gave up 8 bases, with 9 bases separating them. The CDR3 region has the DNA TGTGCCAGCAGTTCAGTACGGGAGCCCCAGCATTTT. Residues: CASSSVREPQHF.

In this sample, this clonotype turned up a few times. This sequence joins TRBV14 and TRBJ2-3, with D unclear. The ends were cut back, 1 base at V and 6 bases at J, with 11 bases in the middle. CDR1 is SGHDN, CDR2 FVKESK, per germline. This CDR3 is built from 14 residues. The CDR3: CASSQVTLLDTQYF. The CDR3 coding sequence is TGTGCCAGCAGCCAAGTCACCCTTTTGGATACGCAGTATTTT.

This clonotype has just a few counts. The CDR3: CASSLSGSGGLSEQYV. The CDR3 nucleotides read TGTGCCAGCAGTTTAAGTGGGTCAGGGGGATTAAGTGAGCAGTACGTC. The chain joins TRBV28 to TRBJ2-7, with 7 bases identical to TRBD1. The germline V gene encodes CDR1 MDHEN and CDR2 SYDVKM. The CDR3 contains 16 residues. V gave up 2 bases and J gave up 7 bases; unmatched junction bases: 14.

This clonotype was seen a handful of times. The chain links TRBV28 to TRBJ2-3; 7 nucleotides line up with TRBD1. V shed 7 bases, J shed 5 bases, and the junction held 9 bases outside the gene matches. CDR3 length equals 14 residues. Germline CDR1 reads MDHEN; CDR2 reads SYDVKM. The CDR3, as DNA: TGTGCCAGCAATCCGGGACAGCAACGAGATACGCAGTATTTT. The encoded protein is CASNPGQQRDTQYF.

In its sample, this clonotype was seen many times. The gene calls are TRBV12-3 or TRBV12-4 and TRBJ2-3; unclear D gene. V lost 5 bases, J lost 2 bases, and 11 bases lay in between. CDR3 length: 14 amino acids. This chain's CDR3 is CASSLRLNTDTQYF. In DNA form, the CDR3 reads TGTGCCAGCAGTCTTAGACTGAACACAGATACGCAGTATTTT.

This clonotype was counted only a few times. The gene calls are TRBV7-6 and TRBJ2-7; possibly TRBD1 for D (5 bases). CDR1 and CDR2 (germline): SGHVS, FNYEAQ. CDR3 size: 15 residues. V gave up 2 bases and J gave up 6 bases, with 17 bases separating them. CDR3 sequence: CASSLQGLTLSEQYF. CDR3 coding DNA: TGTGCCAGCAGCTTACAGGGATTAACTTTAAGCGAGCAGTACTTC.

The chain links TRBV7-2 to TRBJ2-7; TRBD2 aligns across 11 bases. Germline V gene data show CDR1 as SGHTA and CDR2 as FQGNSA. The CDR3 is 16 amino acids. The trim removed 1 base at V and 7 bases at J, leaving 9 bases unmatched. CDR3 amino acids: CASSLDALAGVREQYF. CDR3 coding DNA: TGTGCCAGCAGCTTAGACGCACTAGCGGGAGTGAGGGAGCAGTACTTC. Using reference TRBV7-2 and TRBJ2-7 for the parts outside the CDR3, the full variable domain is GAGVSQSPSNKVTEKGKDVELRCDPISGHTALYWYRQSLGQGLEFLIYFQGNSAPDKSGLPSDRFSAERTGGSVSTLTIQRTQQEDSAVYLCASSLDALAGVREQYFGPGTRLTVT.

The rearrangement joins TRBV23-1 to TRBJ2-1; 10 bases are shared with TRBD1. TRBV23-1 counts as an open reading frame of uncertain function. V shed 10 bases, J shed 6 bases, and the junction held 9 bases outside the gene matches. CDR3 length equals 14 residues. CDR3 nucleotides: TGCGCCATCCGAGAGGACAGGGGGACCAATGAGCAGTTCTTC. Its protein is CAIREDRGTNEQFF.

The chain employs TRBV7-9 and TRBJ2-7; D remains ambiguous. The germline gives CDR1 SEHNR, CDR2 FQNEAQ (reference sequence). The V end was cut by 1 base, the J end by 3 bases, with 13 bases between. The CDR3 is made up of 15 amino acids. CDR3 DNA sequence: TGTGCCAGCAGCTTAGAGACACTATCAGGCTACGAGCAGTACTTC. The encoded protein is CASSLETLSGYEQYF.

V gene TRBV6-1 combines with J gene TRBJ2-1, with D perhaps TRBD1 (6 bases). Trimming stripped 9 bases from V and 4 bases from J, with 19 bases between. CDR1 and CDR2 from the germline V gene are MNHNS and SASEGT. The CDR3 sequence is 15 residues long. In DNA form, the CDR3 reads TGTGCCAGTGTATCAGGGGAAGGGGGTTACAATGAGCAGTTCTTC. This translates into CASVSGEGGYNEQFF.

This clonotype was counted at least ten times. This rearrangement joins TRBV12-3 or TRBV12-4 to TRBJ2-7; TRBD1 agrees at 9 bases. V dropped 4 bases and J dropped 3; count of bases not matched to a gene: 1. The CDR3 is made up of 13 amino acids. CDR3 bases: TGTGCCAGCAGTTCGGACAGGGGCTACGAGCAGTACTTC. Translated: CASSSDRGYEQYF.

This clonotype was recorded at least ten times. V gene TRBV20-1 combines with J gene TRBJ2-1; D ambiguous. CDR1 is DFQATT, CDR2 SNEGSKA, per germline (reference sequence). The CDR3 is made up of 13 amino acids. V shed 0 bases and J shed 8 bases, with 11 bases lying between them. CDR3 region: CSARDLAPYEQFF. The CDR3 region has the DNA TGCAGTGCTAGAGATCTGGCCCCTTATGAGCAGTTCTTC.

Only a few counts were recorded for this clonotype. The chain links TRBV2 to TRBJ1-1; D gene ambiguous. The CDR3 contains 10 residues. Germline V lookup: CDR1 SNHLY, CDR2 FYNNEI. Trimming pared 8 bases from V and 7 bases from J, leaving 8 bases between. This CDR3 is CASGGIEAFF. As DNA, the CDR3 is TGTGCCAGCGGAGGGATTGAAGCTTTCTTT.

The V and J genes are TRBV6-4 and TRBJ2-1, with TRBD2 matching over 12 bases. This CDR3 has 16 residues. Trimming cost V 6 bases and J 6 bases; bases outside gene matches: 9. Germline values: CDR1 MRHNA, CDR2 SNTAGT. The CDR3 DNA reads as TGTGCCAGCAGCCGACTAGCGGGAGTACCCGGCAATGAGCAGTTCTTC. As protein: CASSRLAGVPGNEQFF.

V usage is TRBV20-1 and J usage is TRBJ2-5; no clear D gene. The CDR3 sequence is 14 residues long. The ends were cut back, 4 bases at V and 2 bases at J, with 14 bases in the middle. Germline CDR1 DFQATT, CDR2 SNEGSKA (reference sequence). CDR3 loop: CSAKNPGSQETQYF. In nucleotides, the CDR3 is TGCAGTGCTAAAAACCCAGGCAGTCAAGAGACCCAGTACTTC.

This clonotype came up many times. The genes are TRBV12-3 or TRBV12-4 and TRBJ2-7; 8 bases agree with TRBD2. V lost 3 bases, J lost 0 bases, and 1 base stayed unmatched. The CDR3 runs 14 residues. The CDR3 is CASSLSGSSYEQYV. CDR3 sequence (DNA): TGTGCCAGCAGTTTGAGCGGGAGCTCCTACGAGCAGTACGTC.

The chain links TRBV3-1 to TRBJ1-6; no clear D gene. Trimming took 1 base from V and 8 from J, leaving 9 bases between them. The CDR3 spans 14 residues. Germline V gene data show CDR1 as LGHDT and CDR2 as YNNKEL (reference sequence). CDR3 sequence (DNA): TGTGCCAGCAGCCAAGGGGGATTGGATTCACCCCTCCACTTT. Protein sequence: CASSQGGLDSPLHF.